The rows below give T cell receptor beta chains drawn from one sample of a study of blood T cell repertoires in COVID-19. TCRdb keeps only in-frame clones here, not all; method: immunoSEQ multiplex PCR. The sample records 250,000 or so clones, under 85% being singletons. The specimen was peripheral blood. These receptors came from a man aged 25 to 40 who had recovered from COVID-19. Each CDR3 is given with its conserved first and last residue. The D gene is left open where the match is weak. Clone size is stated in some rows and not others, as once, few, many or a class when expanded.

>-|TRBV19|TRBJ1-3|TRBD1
TGTGCCAGTAGTAGTCATTCCGGGACAGTAGGAAACACCATATATTTT
CASSSHSGTVGNTIYF
>-|TRBV11-2|TRBJ2-3|TRBD2
TGTGCCAGCAGCCTCGGGGGGGGCACAGATACGCAGTATTTT
CASSLGGGTDTQYF
>-|TRBV28|TRBJ2-5|TRBD2
TGTGCCAGCAGTGGATTGGCGGGACTAGGTTCTGAGACCCAGTACTTC
CASSGLAGLGSETQYF
>-|TRBV2|TRBJ1-1|-
TGTGCCAGCAGCTCCACAGGTGCTGAAACTGAAGCTTTCTTT
CASSSTGAETEAFF
>-|TRBV29-1|TRBJ1-2|-
TGCAGCGTTGACCCCCAGGAAACCTATGGCTACACCTTC
CSVDPQETYGYTF
>-|TRBV19|TRBJ1-3|-
TGTGCCAGTTCAGGACGGAGGGAATCCGGAAACACCATATATTTT
CASSGRRESGNTIYF
>few|TRBV2|TRBJ2-7|TRBD1
TGTGCCAGCAGGACAGGGGGCTTTTACGAGCAGTACTTC
CASRTGGFYEQYF
>-|TRBV5-1|TRBJ2-2|TRBD1
TGCGCCAGCAGCCATAAAATAGGACAGGGGGCCGGGGAGCTGTTTTTT
CASSHKIGQGAGELFF
>-|TRBV19|TRBJ2-7|TRBD1
TGTGCCAGTAGTATCCGGGACAGCTCCTACGAGCAGTACTTC
CASSIRDSSYEQYF
>-|TRBV6-4|TRBJ2-3|TRBD2
TGTGCCAGCAGTGACTCAACTAGCGGGGGTGCAGATACGCAGTATTTT
CASSDSTSGGADTQYF
>once|TRBV10-1|TRBJ2-1|TRBD1
TGCGCCAGCAGCCTGACAGGGTACAATGAGCAGTTCTTC
CASSLTGYNEQFF
>-|TRBV14|TRBJ2-5|-
TGTGCCAGCAGCCAAGGGGCCGGGGGAGAGACCCAGTACTTC
CASSQGAGGETQYF
>-|TRBV18|TRBJ1-1|TRBD1
TGTGCCAGCTCAACATCAGGGGGCTCGTTGGGCACTGAAGCTTTCTTT
CASSTSGGSLGTEAFF
>once|TRBV7-9|TRBJ1-5|-
TGTGCCAGCAGGTCGGGCAATCAGCCCCAGCATTTT
CASRSGNQPQHF
>once|TRBV10-3|TRBJ1-1|TRBD1
TGTGCCATCAGTACCGGGACAGACACTGAAGCTTTCTTT
CAISTGTDTEAFF
>-|TRBV28|TRBJ1-5|-
TGTGCCAGCCAGCAGGGCTACGCTCAGCCCCAGCATTTT
CASQQGYAQPQHF